This TCR beta chain emerged from a study of CD8 T cells in ankylosing spondylitis. Broader study findings: Significant enrichment of disease-linked clones was reported in matched ankylosing spondylitis synovial fluid. In synovial fluid and blood from reactive arthritis, some motif variants were previously reported. Disease-linked clones bore a CD8+ phenotype, appearing relatively rarely in peripheral blood.

Germline assignment: CDR1 SGHRS and CDR2 YFSETQ. Trimming pared 2 bases from V and 2 bases from J, leaving 14 bases between. The length of the CDR3 is 15 residues. Making the TCR beta libraries involved quantitative 5'-RACE with molecular barcodes. TCRdb recomputed calls from the 5' RACE reads with MiXCR, one row per CDR3 protein. The sample shows about 340,000 distinct CDR3 sequences, under 15% of them seen only once. As concerns this clonotype: Its specificity is not known.

This clonotype was sampled from a male donor with ankylosing spondylitis or in good health (not recorded which). Sequencing was done on a sample of blood, either unsorted or a sorted T cell fraction (not recorded which). The chain combines TRBV5-1 with TRBJ2-7, with D perhaps TRBD2 (6 bases). This chain's CDR3 is CASSFGSAHTYEQYF. The CDR3 nucleotides read TGCGCCAGCAGCTTCGGGAGCGCCCATACCTACGAGCAGTACTTC.